In its sample, the clone carrying this TCR beta chain was seen once. This record belongs to a study of blood T cell repertoires in COVID-19. Study details: The United States, Italy and Spain provided the acute and convalescent COVID-19 samples. Sources were T cells, B-cell-depleted T cells, or PBMCs; the material itself was cDNA or gDNA.

In the study's own analysis: Using reference gene primer amplification, nucleated cell counts were estimated. Assay used: immunoSEQ multiplex PCR; TCRdb lists only in-frame clones, some missing. V and J calls and clone size are those listed in that table; D and trimming were worked out from the DNA. The table has roughly 70,000 clones, about 91% seen once. This CDR3 spans 21 amino acids. This TCR came from a woman between 65 and 79 years old with acute or convalescent COVID-19. The sample consisted of peripheral blood. The genes are TRBV21-1 and TRBJ2-2; TRBD2, as called in the table, went unchecked against the DNA. TRBV21-1 is recorded as a pseudogene. The CDR3 loop is CASSKTWVGLAGVKDTGELFF. CDR3 bases: TGTGCCAGCAGCAAAACCTGGGTGGGACTAGCGGGAGTGAAGGACACCGGGGAGCTGTTTTTT.